The 32 T cell receptor beta chains below all came from one sample that was sequenced in a study of molecular identifiers for immune sequencing clone quantification. One entry per CDR3 protein results from TCRdb running MiXCR on the PCR reads. The sample lists 100,000 or so distinct CDR3 sequences, 21% occurring once. Input material: naive CD8+ T cells from blood, with Jurkat cell RNA spiked in. Specified subset: FACS-sorted CD8+CD4-CCR7+CD45RA+ naive T cells. All receptors come from a human donor in good health. Some libraries in this study had Jurkat cell RNA spiked in.

The sample holds many counts of this clonotype. The chain recombines TRBV2 with TRBJ2-5; 9 nucleotides line up with TRBD2. CDR3 length equals 16 residues. The V gene end was trimmed by 10 bases and the J gene end by 3 bases; junction bases not matched to a gene: 15. The germline V gene has CDR1 SNHLY and CDR2 FYNNEI. CDR3 sequence (DNA): TGTGCCACCAATGGGGCACTAGCGGGCCGAAAAGAGACCCAGTACTTC. Encoded protein: CATNGALAGRKETQYF.

This clonotype was detected a few times. The rearrangement uses TRBV7-9 and TRBJ2-7; 9 nucleotides line up with TRBD2. Germline V gene data show CDR1 as SEHNR and CDR2 as FQNEAQ (reference sequence). The CDR3 extends over 20 amino acids. After removal of 5 bases from V and 3 bases from J, the junction contained 23 bases not matched to a gene. The CDR3 DNA is TGTGCCAGCAGCCCTAAGACTAGTTCCGCCGCGGGGGGGGGTATCTACGAGCAGTACTTC. This encodes CASSPKTSSAAGGGIYEQYF.

This clonotype was counted between two and nine times. This CDR3 reads CASSLVAGRSYNEQFF. For the CDR3, the DNA is TGTGCCAGCAGTTTAGTAGCGGGTCGGTCCTACAATGAGCAGTTCTTC. The chain has TRBV27 and TRBJ2-1; 7 bases align to TRBD2. This CDR3 is 16 amino acids long. V lost 2 bases, J lost 1 base, and 5 bases stayed unmatched. The germline gives CDR1 MNHEY, CDR2 SMNVEV (reference sequence).

This clonotype has at least ten counts. The rearrangement joins TRBV28 to TRBJ1-5, with D uncertain. Per the germline V gene, CDR1 is MDHEN and CDR2 is SYDVKM. Trimming left V 5 bases short and J 6 bases short, with 17 bases between. CDR3 length: 15 residues. CDR3 residues: CASSPFRGGVQPQHF. The CDR3 DNA reads as TGTGCCAGCAGTCCATTCCGGGGTGGGGTTCAGCCCCAGCATTTT.

This clonotype was seen a single time. It may be a read error: a sequence one base away is much more abundant. The chain has TRBV30 and TRBJ2-3; 11 positions agree with TRBD1. This CDR3 contains 15 residues. The germline CDR1 and CDR2 sequences are GTSNPN and SVGIG (reference sequence). The junction had 3 bases not matched to a gene; V was cut back by 1 base and J by 3 bases. The chain's CDR3 is CAWSAGTGGTDTQYF. The CDR3 DNA is TGTGCCTGGAGTGCCGGGACAGGGGGGACAGATACGCAGTATTTT.

The chain combines TRBV27 with TRBJ2-1; the match to TRBD2 covers 8 bases. The CDR3 is 16 residues long. J gave up 6 bases and V 7 bases, and 14 bases lay outside the gene matches. CDR1 and CDR2 from the germline V gene are MNHEY and SMNVEV (reference sequence). Written as DNA, the CDR3 is TGTGCCAGCAACTTAGGACTAGCCGAACCCATCAATGAGCAGTTCTTC. Protein: CASNLGLAEPINEQFF.

Regarding this clonotype: A much bigger clone sits one base away, suggesting this may be a read error. The chain is built from TRBV27 and TRBJ2-3; 9 bases are a match to TRBD2. Germline assignment: CDR1 MNHEY and CDR2 SMNVEV (reference sequence). J lost 2 bases, V lost 5 bases, and 8 bases had no gene match. CDR3 length: 16 residues. The CDR3 loop is CASSPSSGALTDTQYF. CDR3 sequence (DNA): TGTGCCAGCAGTCCGTCTAGCGGGGCCCTCACAGATACGCAGTATTTT.

Concerning this clonotype: This may stem from a read error, because a much larger clone lies one nucleotide away. Likely a read error: the CDR3 ends without its conserved phenylalanine or tryptophan. The chain recombines TRBV9 with TRBJ1-1; 7 bases are shared with TRBD1. Germline trimming cut 4 bases from V and 5 bases from J; bases unmatched to any gene: 8. The CDR3 is 14 amino acids. Per germline, CDR1 SGDLS and CDR2 YYNGEE. The CDR3: CASSPRQGPTEAFY. The CDR3, as DNA: TGTGCCAGCAGCCCAAGACAGGGCCCTACTGAAGCTTTCTAT.

The chain recombines TRBV4-1 with TRBJ2-1; 9 nucleotides align to TRBD2. The CDR3 length is 17 residues. Germline CDR1 MGHRA, CDR2 YSYEKL. Trimming at V came to 3 bases and at J to 0 bases, leaving 6 bases not matched to a gene. In DNA form, the CDR3 reads TGCGCCAGCAGCCAGGCTAGCGGGGTAAGCTCCTACAATGAGCAGTTCTTC. Its translation: CASSQASGVSSYNEQFF.

This clonotype has ten or more counts. The rearrangement joins TRBV18 to TRBJ1-1; the match to TRBD1 covers 10 bases. Per germline, CDR1 KGHSH and CDR2 LQKENI. CDR3 length equals 16 residues. The trim removed 6 bases at V and 1 base at J, leaving 8 bases unmatched. In nucleotides, the CDR3 is TGTGCCAGCTCCCTGGACAGGGGGAGTCGGAACACTGAAGCTTTCTTT. It yields the protein CASSLDRGSRNTEAFF.

There are many counts of this clonotype. The rearrangement links TRBV4-3 to TRBJ2-1; 10 bases match TRBD2. CDR1 and CDR2 (germline): LGHNA, YSLEER. The CDR3 contains 18 residues. Unmatched junction bases numbered 5, after V lost 0 bases and J lost 0 bases. CDR3 DNA: TGCGCCAGCAGCCAAGAAAGGGCTAGCGGGAGCTCCTACAATGAGCAGTTCTTC. It is translated as CASSQERASGSSYNEQFF.

This clonotype was observed a few times. V gene TRBV7-6 combines with J gene TRBJ2-1; tentatively, D is TRBD1 or TRBD2 (6 bases each). This CDR3 has 17 amino acids. V was clipped by 5 bases and J by 4 bases, with 21 bases between them. Looked up from germline, CDR1 is SGHVS and CDR2 is FNYEAQ. This CDR3 reads CASSRDTSRGRYNEQFF. The CDR3 DNA reads TGTGCCAGCAGCCGTGACACTAGCAGGGGTCGGTACAATGAGCAGTTCTTC.

With respect to this clonotype: A much larger clone lies a single base off, so this may be a read error. The V call is TRBV4-1, the J call TRBJ2-7; 8 positions match TRBD1. The germline V gene has CDR1 MGHRA and CDR2 YSYEKL. CDR3 size: 16 residues. The V and J ends lost 7 bases and 2 bases, in that order; junction bases with no gene match: 13. The CDR3 is CASNPLGQGATYEQYF. In DNA form, the CDR3 reads TGCGCCAGCAACCCCCTAGGGCAGGGGGCGACCTACGAGCAGTACTTC.

A few counts support this clonotype. The rearrangement joins TRBV12-3 or TRBV12-4 to TRBJ2-6; D call uncertain. Trimming took off 3 bases at V and 0 bases at J, with 6 bases between the two ends. The CDR3 covers 15 residues. This chain's CDR3 is CASSFRYSGANVLTF. CDR3 nucleotides: TGTGCCAGCAGTTTTCGTTACTCTGGGGCCAACGTCCTGACTTTC.

The chain couples TRBV28 to TRBJ1-1; 9 positions match TRBD1. Germline CDR1 and CDR2: MDHEN and SYDVKM. Losses at the gene ends were 4 bases for V and 3 bases for J; bases not matched to a gene: 6. The length of the CDR3 is 15 residues. CDR3 residues: CASSSGTGFDTEAFF. CDR3 in DNA: TGTGCCAGCAGTTCTGGGACAGGGTTTGACACTGAAGCTTTCTTT.

This chain uses TRBV27 with TRBJ2-7; 8 bases line up with TRBD2. Germline trimming cut 2 bases from V and 6 bases from J; bases unmatched to any gene: 6. Germline CDR1 is MNHEY and CDR2 is SMNVEV (reference sequence). The CDR3 runs to 14 residues. CDR3 amino acids: CASSLLGLASEQYF. CDR3 DNA: TGTGCCAGCAGTTTACTCGGACTAGCTTCCGAGCAGTACTTC.

This clonotype has more than one count but fewer than ten. The J gene is TRBJ2-7, the V gene TRBV6-6; TRBD1 matches at 9 bases. The V and J ends lost 5 bases and 3 bases, in that order; junction bases with no gene match: 8. In germline, CDR1 is MNHNY, CDR2 SVGAGI (reference sequence). This CDR3 comprises 15 residues. The CDR3 region has the DNA TGTGCCAGCAGTCAATTGAGGACAGGGGACTACGAGCAGTACTTC. It translates to CASSQLRTGDYEQYF.

This clonotype was counted many times. The chain combines TRBV7-9 with TRBJ2-7; tentatively, D is TRBD1 (6 bases). Germline CDR1 SEHNR, CDR2 FQNEAQ (reference sequence). The V and J ends lost 8 bases and 0 bases respectively, with 8 bases between them. The CDR3 contains 12 residues. This chain's CDR3 is CASGGSSYEQYF. Written as DNA, the CDR3 is TGTGCCAGCGGGGGCAGCTCCTACGAGCAGTACTTC.

V usage is TRBV27 and J usage is TRBJ1-2, with a weak D call TRBD1 (5 bases). V dropped 6 bases and J dropped 6 bases, with 23 bases sitting between them. CDR1 and CDR2 (germline): MNHEY, SMNVEV (reference sequence). This CDR3 region has 16 residues. The CDR3 is CASRLLYPGLQDGYTF. CDR3 DNA: TGTGCCAGCAGACTCCTTTACCCGGGCCTACAGGATGGCTACACCTTC.

To note about this clonotype: This may stem from a read error, because a much larger clone lies one nucleotide away. This chain connects TRBV25-1 to TRBJ2-3, with D perhaps given as TRBD1 or TRBD2 (5 bases each). The germline V gene encodes CDR1 MGHDK and CDR2 SYGVNS. The CDR3 covers 15 residues. CDR3 in amino acids: CASSEWGIRGDTQFF. For the CDR3, the DNA is TGTGCCAGCAGTGAATGGGGGATTAGGGGAGATACGCAGTTTTTT.

This clonotype was observed a handful of times. The rearrangement uses TRBV23-1 and TRBJ1-6, with D possibly being TRBD1 (6 bases). TRBV23-1 is filed as an ORF, its function uncertain. The CDR3 runs 16 residues. Deletions cut 2 bases from V and 7 bases from J, with 15 bases between. The CDR3 reads CASSQPRTEENSPLHF. The DNA of the CDR3 is TGCGCCAGCAGTCAACCTAGGACAGAAGAAAATTCACCCCTCCACTTT.

This clonotype has just a few counts. A much larger clone is a single base away; this may be a read error. The chain recombines TRBV4-1 with TRBJ1-1; tentative D call: TRBD1 (5 bases). V lost 4 bases and J 6 bases, leaving 12 bases between the germline ends. Germline CDR1 is MGHRA and CDR2 is YSYEKL. This CDR3 is built from 13 residues. The CDR3 is CASSPGAEPEAFF. CDR3 coding DNA: TGCGCCAGCAGCCCCGGGGCGGAGCCTGAAGCTTTCTTT.

The genes are TRBV24-1 and TRBJ2-7; D might be TRBD1 (6 bases). Per germline, CDR1 KGHDR and CDR2 SFDVKD. Between the trimmed V and J ends, which lost 6 bases and 2 bases, there was a span of 16 bases. CDR3 length equals 15 residues. CDR3 protein: CATSKRQGSTYEQYF. For the CDR3, the DNA is TGTGCCACCAGTAAGCGGCAGGGGTCAACCTACGAGCAGTACTTC.

This clonotype was counted a few times. The chain is built from TRBV6-1 and TRBJ2-1; D might be TRBD2 (5 bases). The ends were cut back, 3 bases at V and 1 base at J, with 13 bases in the middle. Germline CDR1 reads MNHNS; CDR2 reads SASEGT. The CDR3 contains 16 residues. Here the CDR3 DNA reads TGTGCCAGCAGTGATGCGGGTGGAAGGTCCTACAATGAGCAGTTCTTC. Translated, it gives CASSDAGGRSYNEQFF.

This clonotype was observed a few times. V is TRBV4-3 and J is TRBJ1-6; no firm D call. Trimming took 0 bases from V and 7 from J, leaving 25 bases between them. This CDR3 is 20 amino acids long. Germline V CDR1 and CDR2: LGHNA, YSLEER. This CDR3 is CASSQDVRGNRPLRNSPLHF. The CDR3 DNA is TGCGCCAGCAGCCAAGATGTTCGAGGGAACCGCCCCTTAAGAAATTCACCCCTCCACTTT.

This clonotype was seen at least ten times. The genes are TRBV30 and TRBJ1-1; D perhaps matches TRBD1 (6 bases). Germline CDR1 reads GTSNPN; CDR2 reads SVGIG (reference sequence). This CDR3 spans 17 amino acids. The V and J ends lost 0 bases and 5 bases respectively, with 22 bases between them. CDR3 in DNA: TGTGCCTGGAGTGTGAGGGGGACAAACGTTTTGGGAACTGAAGCTTTCTTT. It translates to CAWSVRGTNVLGTEAFF.

Comments on this clonotype: A read error may explain this, as a much larger clone is one base away. The genes are TRBV7-9 and TRBJ2-2; D possibly matches TRBD1 or TRBD2 (6 bases each). The length of the CDR3 is 13 residues. Germline V gene sequence: CDR1 SEHNR, CDR2 FQNEAQ (reference sequence). CDR3 sequence reads: CASRTGAAGEPFF. CDR3 bases: TGTGCCAGCAGGACGGGGGCGGCCGGGGAGCCGTTTTTT. The full variable domain, in which reference TRBV7-9 and TRBJ2-2 provide the parts outside the CDR3, is DTGVSQNPRHKITKRGQNVTFRCDPISEHNRLYWYRQTLGQGPEFLTYFQNEAQLEKSRLLSDRFSAERPKGSFSTLEIQRTEQGDSAMYLCASRTGAAGEPFFGEGSRLTVL.

Ten or more counts support this clonotype. V and J are TRBV11-2 and TRBJ2-5; D gene unclear. The germline CDR1 and CDR2 sequences are SGHAT and FQNNGV. V was pared by 1 base and J by 0 bases, with 6 bases between. The CDR3 is 14 residues long. CDR3 nucleotide sequence: TGTGCCAGCAGCTTAGCGGTCTACCAAGAGACCCAGTACTTC. This encodes CASSLAVYQETQYF.

This clonotype was seen repeatedly, ten times or more. The chain recombines TRBV19 with TRBJ2-7; weak D call: TRBD1 (6 bases). Deletions cut 6 bases from V and 0 bases from J, with 21 bases between. Germline CDR1 and CDR2: LNHDA and SQIVND (reference sequence). CDR3 length: 17 residues. The CDR3 nucleotides read TGTGCCAGTAGCTCTCTAACAGGGCCCGGACTCTCCTACGAGCAGTACTTC. This encodes CASSSLTGPGLSYEQYF.

This clonotype occurred many times. The J gene is TRBJ1-5, the V gene TRBV21-1. TRBV21-1 is noted as a pseudogene. This CDR3 comprises 10 residues. The CDR3 nucleotides are TGTGCCAGACAGGATCAGCCCCAGCATTTT. This encodes CARQDQPQHF.

This clonotype was detected only a few times. The chain has TRBV2 and TRBJ1-2; tentative D call: TRBD1 (6 bases). CDR3 length: 14 amino acids. The V gene lost 0 bases and the J gene lost 3 bases, with 8 bases spanning the gap. CDR1 is SNHLY and CDR2 is FYNNEI in the germline V gene. The CDR3 DNA reads as TGTGCCAGCAGTGAAGCTCGGACAGACTATGGCTACACCTTC. This encodes CASSEARTDYGYTF.

The V gene is TRBV27, the J gene TRBJ2-7; D unclear. CDR3 size: 13 residues. The V end was cut by 3 bases, the J end by 2 bases, with 8 bases between. Germline CDR1 reads MNHEY; CDR2 reads SMNVEV (reference sequence). CDR3 DNA sequence: TGTGCCAGCAGTTTTGACGAGGCCTACGAGCAGTACTTC. Its translation: CASSFDEAYEQYF.